The clone carrying this T cell receptor beta chain was counted only a few times. The germline V gene encodes CDR1 MGHRA and CDR2 YSYEKL. V was pared by 4 bases and J by 4 bases, with 17 bases of the junction left unmatched. This CDR3 has 18 amino acids. This specimen belongs to a study of CD8 T cells in acute hepatitis C reinfection. Stated time point: at least 347 days after estimated infection, following spontaneous clearance. The hepatitis C virus-specific receptor repertoire was characterized directly ex vivo, with no prior expansion in culture. Findings and caveats of the study: Overrepresentation in the naive pool did not explain the preferential TRBV04 and TRBV06 usage seen in all groups.

This table comes from immunoSEQ multiplex PCR, and its TCRdb copy is limited to in-frame clones, with some not included. The sample lists 850 to 1,200 clones, 50% to 75% occurring once. The sample was HCV NS3-1073 tetramer-sorted CD8+ T cells from PBMCs, taken at follow-up. The gene calls are TRBV4-1 and TRBJ1-2; 8 nucleotides align to TRBD1. The clonotype was recovered from a middle-aged man who spontaneously cleared hepatitis C infection. CDR3 bases: TGCGCCAGCAGCCCCTCAACCATCGGACAGGGCGGGATCTATGGCTACACCTTC. Translated, it gives CASSPSTIGQGGIYGYTF.